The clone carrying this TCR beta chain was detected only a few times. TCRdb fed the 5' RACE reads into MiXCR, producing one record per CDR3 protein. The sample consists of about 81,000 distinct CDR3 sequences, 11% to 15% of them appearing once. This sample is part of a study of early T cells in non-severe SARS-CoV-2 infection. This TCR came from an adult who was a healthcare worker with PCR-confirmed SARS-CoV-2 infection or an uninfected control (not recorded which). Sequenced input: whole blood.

CDR3 sequence reads: CASTHDPRSYNEQFF. The CDR3 nucleotides read TGTGCCAGCACCCATGACCCACGCTCCTACAATGAGCAGTTCTTC. The V and J genes are TRBV6-2 or TRBV6-3 and TRBJ2-1, with D unresolved. V gave up 7 bases and J gave up 0 bases, with 13 bases separating them. The CDR3 spans 15 residues. The germline CDR1 and CDR2 sequences are MNHEY and SVGEGT.